One sample yielded the 5 T cell receptor beta chains listed below, sequenced in a study of T-cell reconstitution after alpha-beta-depleted transplantation in children. A TCRbeta library incorporating unique molecular identifiers was prepared. Via MiXCR, TCRdb re-called the PCR reads, giving one row per CDR3 protein. The sample yields 65,000 to 85,000 distinct CDR3 sequences, about a tenth seen once. This specimen was PBMCs, taken before TCRalphabeta/CD19-depleted stem cell transplant. Receptor source: a boy aged 5-17 years with acute myeloid leukemia, due to receive a stem cell transplant.

This clonotype was seen many times. This chain joins TRBV3-1 and TRBJ2-2; tentatively, D is TRBD1 (6 bases). Per the germline V gene, CDR1 is LGHDT and CDR2 is YNNKEL (reference sequence). The CDR3 contains 15 residues. Trimming shortened V by 1 base and J by 8 bases, and 14 bases separated the two germline ends. The CDR3 spells CASSQVAGARGELFF. CDR3 bases: TGTGCCAGCAGCCAAGTGGCAGGGGCGAGGGGGGAGCTGTTTTTT.

This clonotype has at least ten counts. V gene TRBV27 combines with J gene TRBJ2-7; TRBD1 is a possible D gene (6 bases). The CDR3 consists of 16 residues. Trimming stripped 5 bases from V and 2 bases from J, with 19 bases between. Germline V lookup: CDR1 MNHEY, CDR2 SMNVEV (reference sequence). The CDR3 bases are TGTGCCAGCAGTCGCACCTTCCGGGACAAGCCCTACGAGCAGTACTTC. Its protein is CASSRTFRDKPYEQYF.

This clonotype appeared a few times. This chain joins TRBV4-3 and TRBJ2-7; no clear D gene. Germline loops: CDR1 LGHNA, CDR2 YSLEER. The CDR3 runs 14 residues. Trimming cost V 1 base and J 0 bases, with 7 bases left between them. The CDR3 spells CASSQVGSSYEQYF. For the CDR3, the DNA is TGCGCCAGCAGCCAAGTTGGAAGCTCCTACGAGCAGTACTTC.

In this sample, this clonotype turned up many times. The chain recombines TRBV7-2 with TRBJ1-2; D gene uncertain. CDR1 SGHTA and CDR2 FQGNSA come from the germline V gene. V shed 4 bases and J shed 1 base, with 10 bases lying between them. The CDR3 has 14 amino acids. Written as DNA, the CDR3 is TGTGCCAGCAGCTCGTCGACGGGTAACTATGGCTACACCTTC. Protein: CASSSSTGNYGYTF.

The chain uses TRBV5-6 and TRBJ2-7; perhaps TRBD1 as D (7 bases). The ends were cut back, 2 bases at V and 5 bases at J, with 14 bases in the middle. The CDR3 loop spans 14 amino acids. Germline V gene data show CDR1 as SGHDT and CDR2 as YYEEEE. The CDR3 reads CASSLGTGEDEQYV. CDR3 bases: TGTGCCAGCAGCTTAGGAACAGGGGAGGACGAGCAGTACGTC.